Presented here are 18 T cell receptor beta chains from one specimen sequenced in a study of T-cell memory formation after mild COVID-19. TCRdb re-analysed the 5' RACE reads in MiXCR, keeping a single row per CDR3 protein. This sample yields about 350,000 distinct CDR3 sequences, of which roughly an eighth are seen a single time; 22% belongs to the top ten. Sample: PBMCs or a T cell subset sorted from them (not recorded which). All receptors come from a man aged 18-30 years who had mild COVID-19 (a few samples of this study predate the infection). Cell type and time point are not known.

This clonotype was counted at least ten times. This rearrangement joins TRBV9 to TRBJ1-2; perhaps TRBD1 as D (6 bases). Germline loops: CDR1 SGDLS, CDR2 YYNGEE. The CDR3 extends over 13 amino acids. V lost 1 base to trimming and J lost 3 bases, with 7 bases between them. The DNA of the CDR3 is TGTGCCAGCAGCGTATCAGGGGACTATGGCTACACCTTC. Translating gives CASSVSGDYGYTF.

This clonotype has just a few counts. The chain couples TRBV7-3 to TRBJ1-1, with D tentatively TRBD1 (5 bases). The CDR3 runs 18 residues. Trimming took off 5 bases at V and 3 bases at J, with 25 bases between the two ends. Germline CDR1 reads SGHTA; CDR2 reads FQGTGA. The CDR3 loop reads CASSPSGWGLSLDTEAFF. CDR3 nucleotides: TGTGCCAGCAGCCCAAGCGGCTGGGGGTTGTCTTTGGACACTGAAGCTTTCTTT. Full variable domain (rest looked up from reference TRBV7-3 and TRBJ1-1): GAGVSQTPSNKVTEKGKYVELRCDPISGHTALYWYRQSLGQGPEFLIYFQGTGAADDSGLPNDRFFAVRPEGSVSTLKIQRTERGDSAVYLCASSPSGWGLSLDTEAFFGQGTRLTVV.

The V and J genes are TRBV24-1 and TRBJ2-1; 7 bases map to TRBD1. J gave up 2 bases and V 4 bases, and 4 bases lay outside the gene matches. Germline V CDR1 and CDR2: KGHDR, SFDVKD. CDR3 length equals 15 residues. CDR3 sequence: CATSDTGQAYNEQFF. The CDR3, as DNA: TGTGCCACCAGTGACACCGGACAGGCCTACAATGAGCAGTTCTTC.

The CDR3, as DNA: TGCAGCGTTCTGACAGGGGGCCAAGAGACCCAGTACTTC. This codes for CSVLTGGQETQYF. The chain links TRBV29-1 to TRBJ2-5; TRBD1 matches 9 bases. The junction had 2 bases not matched to a gene; V was cut back by 5 bases and J by 1 base. The V gene's germline CDR1 is SQVTM and CDR2 ANQGSEA. The length of the CDR3 is 13 residues.

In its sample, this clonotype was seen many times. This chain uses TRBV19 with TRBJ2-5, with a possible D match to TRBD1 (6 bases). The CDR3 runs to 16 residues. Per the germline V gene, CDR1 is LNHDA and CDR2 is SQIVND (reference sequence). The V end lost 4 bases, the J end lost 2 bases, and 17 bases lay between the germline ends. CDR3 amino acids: CASSKRQGRLQETQYF. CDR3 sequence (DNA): TGTGCCAGTAGTAAGAGGCAGGGGCGGCTTCAAGAGACCCAGTACTTC.

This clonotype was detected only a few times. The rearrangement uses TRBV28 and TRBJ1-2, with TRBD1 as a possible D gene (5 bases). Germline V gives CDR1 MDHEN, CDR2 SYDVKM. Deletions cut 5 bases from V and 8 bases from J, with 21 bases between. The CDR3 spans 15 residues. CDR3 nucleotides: TGTGCCAGCAGTATTGGCAGGCAGCGGGGGAAGGGCTACACCTTC. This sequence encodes CASSIGRQRGKGYTF.

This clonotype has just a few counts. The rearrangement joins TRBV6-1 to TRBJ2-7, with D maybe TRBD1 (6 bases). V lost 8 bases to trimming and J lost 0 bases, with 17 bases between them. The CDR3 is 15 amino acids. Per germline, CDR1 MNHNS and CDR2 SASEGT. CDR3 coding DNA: TGTGCCAGCCGCTGGCAGGGGCCGAGCTCCTACGAGCAGTACGTC. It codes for CASRWQGPSSYEQYV.

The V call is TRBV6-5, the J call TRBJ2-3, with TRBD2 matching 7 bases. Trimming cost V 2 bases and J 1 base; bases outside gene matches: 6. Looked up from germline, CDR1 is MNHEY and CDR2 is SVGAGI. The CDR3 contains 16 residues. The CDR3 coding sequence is TGTGCCAGCAGTTACGGGGGGGGAAGGCGCACAGATACGCAGTATTTT. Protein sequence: CASSYGGGRRTDTQYF.

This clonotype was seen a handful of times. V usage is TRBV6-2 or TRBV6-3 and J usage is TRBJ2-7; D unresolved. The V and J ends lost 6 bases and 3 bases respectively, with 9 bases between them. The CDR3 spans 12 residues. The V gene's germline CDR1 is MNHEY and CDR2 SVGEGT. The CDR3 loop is CASSNTIYEQYV. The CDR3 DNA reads TGTGCCAGCAGCAACACTATCTACGAGCAGTACGTC.

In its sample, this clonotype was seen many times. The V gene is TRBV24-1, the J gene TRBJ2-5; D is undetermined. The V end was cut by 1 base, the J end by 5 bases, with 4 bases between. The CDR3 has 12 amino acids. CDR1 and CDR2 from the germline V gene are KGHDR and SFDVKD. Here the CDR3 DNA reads TGTGCCACCAGTGATTTTGGTGAGACCCAGTACTTC. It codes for CATSDFGETQYF.

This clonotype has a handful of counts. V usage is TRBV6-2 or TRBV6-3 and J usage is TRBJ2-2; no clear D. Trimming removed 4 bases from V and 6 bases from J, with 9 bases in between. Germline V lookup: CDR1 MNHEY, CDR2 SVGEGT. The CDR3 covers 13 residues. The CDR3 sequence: CASSSRFAGELFF. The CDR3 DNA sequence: TGTGCCAGCAGTTCCAGGTTCGCCGGGGAGCTGTTTTTT.

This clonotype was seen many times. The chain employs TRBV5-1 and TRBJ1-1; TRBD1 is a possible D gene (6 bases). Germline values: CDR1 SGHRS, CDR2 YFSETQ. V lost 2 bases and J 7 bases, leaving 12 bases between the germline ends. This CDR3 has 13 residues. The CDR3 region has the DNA TGCGCCAGCAGCTTTGGGGGCCCCAATGAAGCTTTCTTT. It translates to CASSFGGPNEAFF. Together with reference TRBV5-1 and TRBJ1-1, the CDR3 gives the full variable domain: KAGVTQTPRYLIKTRGQQVTLSCSPISGHRSVSWYQQTPGQGLQFLFEYFSETQRNKGNFPGRFSGRQFSNSRSEMNVSTLELGDSALYLCASSFGGPNEAFFGQGTRLTVV.

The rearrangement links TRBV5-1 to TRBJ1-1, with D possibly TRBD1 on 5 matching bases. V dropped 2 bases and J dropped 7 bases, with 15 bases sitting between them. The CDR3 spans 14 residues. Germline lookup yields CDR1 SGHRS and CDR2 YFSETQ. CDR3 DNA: TGCGCCAGCAGCTTACGGCAGGGTGGCATTGAAGCTTTCTTT. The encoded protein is CASSLRQGGIEAFF. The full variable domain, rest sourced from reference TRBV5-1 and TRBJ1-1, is KAGVTQTPRYLIKTRGQQVTLSCSPISGHRSVSWYQQTPGQGLQFLFEYFSETQRNKGNFPGRFSGRQFSNSRSEMNVSTLELGDSALYLCASSLRQGGIEAFFGQGTRLTVV.

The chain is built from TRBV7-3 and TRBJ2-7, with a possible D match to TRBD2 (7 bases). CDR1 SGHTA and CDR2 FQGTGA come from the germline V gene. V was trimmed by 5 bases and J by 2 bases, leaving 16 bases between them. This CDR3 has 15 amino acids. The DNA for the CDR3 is TGTGCCAGCAGCCCCAAGGGGGGGCGACCCTACGAGCAGTACTTC. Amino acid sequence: CASSPKGGRPYEQYF.

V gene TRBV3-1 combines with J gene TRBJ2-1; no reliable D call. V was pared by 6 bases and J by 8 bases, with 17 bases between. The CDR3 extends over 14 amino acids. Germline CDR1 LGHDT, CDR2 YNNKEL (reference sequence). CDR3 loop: CASRSGNRRDEQFF. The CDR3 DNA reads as TGTGCCAGCAGATCGGGCAATCGCCGGGATGAGCAGTTCTTC.

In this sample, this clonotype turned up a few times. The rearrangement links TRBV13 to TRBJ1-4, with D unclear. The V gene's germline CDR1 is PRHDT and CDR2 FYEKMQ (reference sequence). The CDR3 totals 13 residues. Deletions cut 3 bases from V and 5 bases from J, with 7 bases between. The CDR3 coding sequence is TGTGCCAGCAGCTTTAAGGGAAATGAAAAACTGTTTTTT. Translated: CASSFKGNEKLFF.

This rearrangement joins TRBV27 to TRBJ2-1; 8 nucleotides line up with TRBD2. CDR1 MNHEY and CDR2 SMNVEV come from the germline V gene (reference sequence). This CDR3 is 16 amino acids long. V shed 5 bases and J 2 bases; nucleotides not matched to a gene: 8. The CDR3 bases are TGTGCCAGCAGTCTCACGGGGGGGCATACCTACAATGAGCAGTTCTTC. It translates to CASSLTGGHTYNEQFF.

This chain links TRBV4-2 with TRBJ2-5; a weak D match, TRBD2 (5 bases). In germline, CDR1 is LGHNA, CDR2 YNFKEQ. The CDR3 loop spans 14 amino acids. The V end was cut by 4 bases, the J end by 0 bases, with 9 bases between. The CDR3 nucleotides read TGTGCCAGCAGCCCCCCGGACTACCAAGAGACCCAGTACTTC. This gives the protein CASSPPDYQETQYF.